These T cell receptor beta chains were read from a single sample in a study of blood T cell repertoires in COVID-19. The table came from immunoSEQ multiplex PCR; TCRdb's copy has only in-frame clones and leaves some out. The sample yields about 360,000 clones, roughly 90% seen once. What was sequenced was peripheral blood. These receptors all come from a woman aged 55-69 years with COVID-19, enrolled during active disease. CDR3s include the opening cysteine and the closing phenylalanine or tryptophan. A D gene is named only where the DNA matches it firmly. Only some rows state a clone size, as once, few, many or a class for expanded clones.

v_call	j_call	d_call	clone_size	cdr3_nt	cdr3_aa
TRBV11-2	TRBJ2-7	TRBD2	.	TGTGCCAGCAGCTTACGACTAGCGGGGGCCTCCTACGAGCAGTACTTC	CASSLRLAGASYEQYF
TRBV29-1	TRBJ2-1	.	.	TGCAGCGTTACCGGGGACTCGATATACAATGAGCAGTTCTTC	CSVTGDSIYNEQFF
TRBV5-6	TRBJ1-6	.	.	TGTGCCACCGAACAGGGTGGGAGCTCCTATAATTCACCCCTCCACTTT	CATEQGGSSYNSPLHF
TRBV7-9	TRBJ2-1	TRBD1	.	TGTGCCAGCAGCGACTCCGGGACAGGGCGCAATGAGCAGTTCTTC	CASSDSGTGRNEQFF
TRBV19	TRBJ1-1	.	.	TGTGCCAGTAGCTTTTTCGGGGGGGAATTCGCTGAAGCTTTCTTT	CASSFFGGEFAEAFF
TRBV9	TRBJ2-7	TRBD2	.	TGTGCCAGCAGCGCCGAACCGGGACTAGCGACCTACGAGCAGTACTTC	CASSAEPGLATYEQYF
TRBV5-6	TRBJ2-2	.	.	TGTGCCAGCAGCTCCCCCGAGACTAGTCTGTCCGGGGAGCTGTTTTTT	CASSSPETSLSGELFF
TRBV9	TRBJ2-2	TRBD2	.	TGTGCCAGCAGCGTAGTTCCGCTAGCGGGGGGTTCCGGGGAGCTGTTTTTT	CASSVVPLAGGSGELFF
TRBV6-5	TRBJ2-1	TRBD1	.	TGTGCCAGCAGTTACTCGGCCACAGGGGTTAATGAGCAGTTCTTC	CASSYSATGVNEQFF
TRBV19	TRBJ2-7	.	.	TGTGCCAGTACATACGGCTGGAGGGGCTACGAGCAGTACTTC	CASTYGWRGYEQYF
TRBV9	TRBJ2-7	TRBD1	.	TGTGCCAGCAGCGTCCGGGACAGGGGAACCTACGAGCAGTACTTC	CASSVRDRGTYEQYF
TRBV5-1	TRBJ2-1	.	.	TGCGCCAGCAGCTTGGCCGAGCGAGATGAGCAGTTCTTC	CASSLAERDEQFF
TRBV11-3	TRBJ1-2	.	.	TGTGCCAGCAGCCCCCGTGGGGGGGCGCGAGGCTACACCTTC	CASSPRGGARGYTF
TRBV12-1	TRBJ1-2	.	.	TGTGCCAGCAGCTTTGCACGGACAGAAGGCTACACCTTC	CASSFARTEGYTF
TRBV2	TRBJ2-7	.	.	TGTGCCAGCAGCCCAAGCAGGATCCCATCCTACGAGCAGTACTTC	CASSPSRIPSYEQYF
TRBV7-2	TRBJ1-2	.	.	TGTGCCAGCAGCTTAGCCGTGACAGATAACTATGGCTACACCTTC	CASSLAVTDNYGYTF
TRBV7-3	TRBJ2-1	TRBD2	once	TGTGCCAGCAGCTTACAGCGGGGGGAGTACAATGAGCAGTTCTTC	CASSLQRGEYNEQFF
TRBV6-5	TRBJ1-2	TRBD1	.	TGTGCCAGCAGTTACGAAAGGGGGCGGGATGGCTACACCTTC	CASSYERGRDGYTF
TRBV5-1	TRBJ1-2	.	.	TGCGCCAGCAGCTTGTCGCCGGGGGAAACTAACTATGGCTACACCTTC	CASSLSPGETNYGYTF
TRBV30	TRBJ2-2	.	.	TGTGCCTGGAGTGTTGGCGGCTTCGCGAACACCGGGGAGCTGTTTTTT	CAWSVGGFANTGELFF
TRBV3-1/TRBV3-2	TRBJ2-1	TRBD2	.	TGTGCCAGCAGCCTAAGCGGGGGGGGGTACAATGAGCAGTTCTTC	CASSLSGGGYNEQFF
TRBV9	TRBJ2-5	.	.	TGTGCCAGCAGCGTAGATAGCCTTGGGAGCTTGGAGACCCAGTACTTC	CASSVDSLGSLETQYF
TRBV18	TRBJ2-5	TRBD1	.	TGTGCCAGCTCACCACCCGGGACAGCTCAAGAGACCCAGTACTTC	CASSPPGTAQETQYF
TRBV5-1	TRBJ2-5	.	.	TGCGCCAGCAGCTCAGGACAGCTACAAGAGACCCAGTACTTC	CASSSGQLQETQYF
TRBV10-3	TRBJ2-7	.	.	TGTGCCACCGAGAAAGGACAGATCAACGAGCAGTACTTC	CATEKGQINEQYF
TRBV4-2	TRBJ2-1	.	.	TGTGCCAGCAGCCGGGGGACATCCAATGAGCAGTTCTTC	CASSRGTSNEQFF
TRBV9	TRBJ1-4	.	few	TGTGCCAGCAGCCCCTGGGGAGGGGCAGGTGAAAAACTGTTTTTT	CASSPWGGAGEKLFF
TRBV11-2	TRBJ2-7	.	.	TGTGCCAGCAGCCCCTGGGGGGCGGGGGAACCTAAGTACGAGCAGTACTTC	CASSPWGAGEPKYEQYF
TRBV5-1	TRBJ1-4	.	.	TGCGCCAGCAGCTTGGATAGAAAACTGTTTTTT	CASSLDRKLFF
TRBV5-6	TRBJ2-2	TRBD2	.	TGTGCCAGCAGCCTTGGCGGGGGTACAAGGACCGGGGAGCTGTTTTTT	CASSLGGGTRTGELFF
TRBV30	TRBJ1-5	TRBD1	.	TGTGCCTGGAGTCGACAGGGTGGCAATCAGCCCCAGCATTTT	CAWSRQGGNQPQHF
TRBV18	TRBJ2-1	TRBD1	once	TGTGCCAGCTCACCACCCCGCGCAGGGGGCTCCTACAATGAGCAGTTCTTC	CASSPPRAGGSYNEQFF
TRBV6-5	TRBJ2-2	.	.	TGTGCCAGCAGTTACCGGCCGGGAAACACCGGGGAGCTGTTTTTT	CASSYRPGNTGELFF
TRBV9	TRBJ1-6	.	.	TGTGCCAGCAGCCCCGTGAGCTCCTATAATTCACCCCTCCACTTT	CASSPVSSYNSPLHF
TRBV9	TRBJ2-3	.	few	TGTGCCAGCAGCGTAGGGGCTTTTAGCACAGATACGCAGTATTTT	CASSVGAFSTDTQYF
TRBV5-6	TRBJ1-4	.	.	TGTGCCAGCAGCTTGGCCATTTACAGGGTAACTAATGAAAAACTGTTTTTT	CASSLAIYRVTNEKLFF
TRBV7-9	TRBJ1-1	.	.	TGTGCCAGCAGCCAACAGGTGAACACTGAAGCTTTCTTT	CASSQQVNTEAFF
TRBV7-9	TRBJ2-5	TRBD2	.	TGTGCCAGCAGCTTAGTCGGACTAGCGGAGCAAGAGACCCAGTACTTC	CASSLVGLAEQETQYF
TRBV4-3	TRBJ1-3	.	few	TGCGCCAGCAGCCAAGATGCGCGGGGCTCTGGAAACACCATATATTTT	CASSQDARGSGNTIYF
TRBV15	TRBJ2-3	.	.	TGTGCCACCAGCAGAGTTCTCGGGGTTAGCACAGATACGCAGTATTTT	CATSRVLGVSTDTQYF
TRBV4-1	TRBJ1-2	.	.	TGCGCCAGCAGCCAAGGGAATGGACTGTACTATGGCTACACCTTC	CASSQGNGLYYGYTF
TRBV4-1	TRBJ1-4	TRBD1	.	TGCGCCAGCAGCCAAGCAAACAGGGGTGGGGAAAAACTGTTTTTT	CASSQANRGGEKLFF
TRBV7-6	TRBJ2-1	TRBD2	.	TGTGCCAGCAGCCTACGGACTAGCGGCCACGAAGATGAGCAGTTCTTC	CASSLRTSGHEDEQFF
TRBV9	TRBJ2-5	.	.	TGTGCCAGCAGCGTAGCCGGTAGCCCCTGGGAGACCCAGTACTTC	CASSVAGSPWETQYF
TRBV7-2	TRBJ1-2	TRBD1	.	TGTGCCAGCGTTCTGTTGCAGGGGGGCCAAGGTGGCTACACCTTC	CASVLLQGGQGGYTF
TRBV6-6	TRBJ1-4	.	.	TGTGCCAGCAGTCCCATTCAGGAAAAACTGTTTTTT	CASSPIQEKLFF
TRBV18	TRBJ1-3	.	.	TGTGCCAGCTCCCCTGGACAGAGCTCTGGAAACACCATATATTTT	CASSPGQSSGNTIYF
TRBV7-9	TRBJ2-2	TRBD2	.	TGTGCCAGCAGCTTCTTTTCGCGAGCGGGGGCGAACACCGGGGAGCTGTTTTTT	CASSFFSRAGANTGELFF
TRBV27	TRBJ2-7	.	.	TGTGCCAGCAGCTATACTCAGGGGAACGAGCAGTACTTC	CASSYTQGNEQYF